The source of this TCR beta chain is a study of Graves' ophthalmopathy and Graves' hyperthyroidism. The sample holds many counts of this clonotype. V was trimmed by 6 bases and J by 4 bases, leaving 4 bases between them. Per the germline V gene, CDR1 is SNHLY and CDR2 is FYNNEI. CDR3 length: 10 residues. For repertoire sequencing, the TCR beta CDR3 regions were amplified from RNA transcripts. Following a first-round RT-PCR that used HTBI primers, a second-round multiplex PCR was carried out. TCRdb reprocessed the multiplex PCR reads via MiXCR and lists one record per CDR3 protein. This sample carries under 200,000 distinct CDR3 sequences, about 40% of them seen once, and the ten largest clones take 4.5% to 6%.

The sample was peripheral blood. The rearrangement links TRBV2 to TRBJ2-7, with D hard to call. The sequence came from a woman in her thirties or forties with Graves' ophthalmopathy. The CDR3 bases are TGTGCCAGCAGACAATACGAGCAGTACTTC. Translation gives CASRQYEQYF.